The 28 T cell receptor beta chains below were found in one sample sequenced in a study of beta chain features in type 1 diabetes. General observations from the study: Across all four CD4+ subsets, people with type 1 diabetes showed modestly shorter TCRB CDR3s.

No antigen has been identified for these receptors. Sequencing targeted expressed TCRB transcripts, as all isolated RNA had been reverse transcribed. Repertoires were generated with immunoSEQ multiplex PCR, while TCRdb's copy carries only in-frame clones and drops some. This sample has approximately 52,000 clones, with around 60% found just once. Sample: stem cell memory CD4+ T cells from blood. Every receptor here comes from a woman aged 30 to 39 with type 1 diabetes.

In this sample, this clone is medium-sized (0.01 to 0.1%). V gene TRBV18 combines with J gene TRBJ2-7; 8 bases are a match to TRBD2. The CDR3 is 14 residues long. Per germline, CDR1 KGHSH and CDR2 LQKENI. J gave up 3 bases and V 4 bases, and 5 bases lay outside the gene matches. The CDR3 sequence is CASSQPGLDYEQYF. The CDR3 DNA reads TGTGCCAGCTCACAGCCGGGACTAGACTACGAGCAGTACTTC.

The V call is TRBV6-5, the J call TRBJ2-3; TRBD1 aligns across 7 bases. V trimming: 5 bases; J trimming: 1 base; junction bases outside the gene matches: 6. Germline CDR1 is MNHEY and CDR2 is SVGAGI. This CDR3 contains 15 residues. The CDR3 DNA is TGTGCCAGCAGTCCAGGGGGTTGGGGCACAGATACGCAGTATTTT. Encoded protein: CASSPGGWGTDTQYF.

V gene TRBV4-2 combines with J gene TRBJ1-2; 8 nucleotides line up with TRBD1. The CDR3 has 15 residues. Germline V gene lookup returns CDR1 LGHNA and CDR2 YNFKEQ. After removal of 3 bases from V and 8 bases from J, the junction contained 11 bases not matched to a gene. The CDR3: CASSQDRVPVEGYTF. The DNA for the CDR3 is TGTGCCAGCAGCCAGGACAGGGTTCCAGTAGAGGGCTACACCTTC.

This chain links TRBV28 with TRBJ1-2; the D is unclear. In germline, CDR1 is MDHEN, CDR2 SYDVKM. Trimming pared 10 bases from V and 4 bases from J, leaving 10 bases between. CDR3 length: 11 amino acids. The CDR3 DNA follows: TGTGCCACCCGCGCCATCTATGGCTACACCTTC. This encodes CATRAIYGYTF.

As for this clone: This specimen includes other DNA sequences encoding the same CDR3. The chain uses TRBV7-9 and TRBJ1-4, with a tentative D call TRBD1 (6 bases). This CDR3 has 15 amino acids. V was trimmed by 3 bases and J by 0 bases, leaving 8 bases between them. Germline CDR1 is SEHNR and CDR2 is FQNEAQ (reference sequence). Written as DNA, the CDR3 is TGTGCCAGCAGCTTGGGACAATCAACTAATGAAAAACTGTTTTTT. Its protein is CASSLGQSTNEKLFF.

This chain connects TRBV19 to TRBJ2-1; TRBD2 might be the D (6 bases). The CDR3 is made up of 14 amino acids. Trimming took off 10 bases at V and 1 base at J, with 14 bases between the two ends. CDR1 is LNHDA and CDR2 is SQIVND in the germline V gene (reference sequence). The DNA for the CDR3 is TGTGCCACCCGACGGGACTTATCCTACAATGAGCAGTTCTTC. Translation: CATRRDLSYNEQFF.

The chain combines TRBV2 with TRBJ1-1, with D tentatively TRBD1 (6 bases). The CDR3 consists of 14 residues. The germline V and J ends were trimmed by 10 bases and 4 bases, with 19 bases remaining between them. The germline gives CDR1 SNHLY, CDR2 FYNNEI. This CDR3 is CATQGYTGLTEAFF. DNA of the CDR3: TGTGCCACCCAAGGTTACACAGGGCTCACTGAAGCTTTCTTT.

This CDR3 is CASSPPDSRQNIQYF. The CDR3 bases are TGTGCCAGCTCACCACCGGACTCCCGCCAAAACATTCAGTACTTC. The chain recombines TRBV18 with TRBJ2-4, with a tentative D call TRBD2 (5 bases). The germline CDR1 and CDR2 sequences are KGHSH and LQKENI. Trimming pared 0 bases from V and 5 bases from J, leaving 11 bases between. The length of the CDR3 is 15 residues.

The rearrangement links TRBV7-9 to TRBJ1-2, with D perhaps matching TRBD1 (6 bases). The CDR3 consists of 13 residues. Trimming cost V 2 bases and J 6 bases, with 10 bases left between them. CDR1 is SEHNR and CDR2 is FQNEAQ in the germline V gene (reference sequence). CDR3 sequence reads: CASSLRQDHGYTF. CDR3 sequence (DNA): TGTGCCAGCAGCTTAAGACAGGATCATGGCTACACCTTC.

The rearrangement uses TRBV7-9 and TRBJ2-1; 10 bases agree with TRBD2. The length of the CDR3 is 19 residues. V lost 0 bases and J lost 0; bases outside the gene matches: 8. The germline V gene encodes CDR1 SEHNR and CDR2 FQNEAQ (reference sequence). The chain's CDR3 is CASSLASSGRLNSYNEQFF. CDR3 in DNA: TGTGCCAGCAGCTTAGCGTCTAGCGGGAGATTAAACTCCTACAATGAGCAGTTCTTC.

The chain recombines TRBV10-3 with TRBJ1-1; D may be TRBD1 (6 bases). This CDR3 has 13 amino acids. V was clipped by 10 bases and J by 0 bases, with 12 bases between them. The germline CDR1 and CDR2 sequences are ENHRY and SYGVKD. CDR3 protein: CATRRDMNTEAFF. In nucleotides, the CDR3 is TGTGCCACACGACGGGACATGAACACTGAAGCTTTCTTT.

The chain is built from TRBV5-1 and TRBJ2-5; perhaps TRBD1 as D (5 bases). The CDR3 consists of 13 residues. Germline V gives CDR1 SGHRS, CDR2 YFSETQ. V was trimmed by 0 bases and J by 3 bases, leaving 6 bases between them. The CDR3 DNA sequence: TGCGCCAGCAGCTTGGTAGGGGAAGAGACCCAGTACTTC. This codes for CASSLVGEETQYF.

This chain's CDR3 is CASSITSGDNEQFF. The CDR3 DNA reads as TGTGCCAGTAGTATAACTAGCGGAGACAATGAGCAGTTCTTC. The chain joins TRBV19 to TRBJ2-1, with 8 positions matching TRBD2. From germline, CDR1 is LNHDA and CDR2 SQIVND (reference sequence). With 2 bases clipped from V and 5 bases from J, the junction kept 2 bases outside the gene matches. The CDR3 consists of 14 residues. Drawing the rest from reference TRBV19 and TRBJ2-1, the complete variable domain is DGGITQSPKYLFRKEGQNVTLSCEQNLNHDAMYWYRQDPGQGLRLIYYSQIVNDFQKGDIAEGYSVSREKKESFPLTVTSAQKNPTAFYLCASSITSGDNEQFFGPGTRLTVL.

The rearrangement links TRBV7-9 to TRBJ2-3; D is possibly TRBD2 (5 bases). The CDR3 length is 15 residues. V was pared by 3 bases and J by 4 bases, with 14 bases between. CDR1 is SEHNR, CDR2 FQNEAQ, per germline (reference sequence). The CDR3 coding sequence is TGTGCCAGCAGCTTCCTCTTGGGGAGTGCAGATACGCAGTATTTT. Translation gives CASSFLLGSADTQYF.

The rearrangement uses TRBV7-9 and TRBJ1-2; possible D gene TRBD1, 6 bases. The CDR3 has 13 amino acids. V was pared by 5 bases and J by 8 bases, with 15 bases between. CDR1 and CDR2 (germline): SEHNR, FQNEAQ (reference sequence). CDR3: CASSRGQSEGYTF. CDR3 sequence (DNA): TGTGCCAGCAGCCGTGGACAGTCCGAAGGCTACACCTTC.

This chain joins TRBV19 and TRBJ2-1; 9 bases line up with TRBD1. Trimming took 3 bases from V and 7 from J; bases not matched to a gene: 1. Germline assignment: CDR1 LNHDA and CDR2 SQIVND (reference sequence). This CDR3 contains 13 residues. The CDR3 sequence is CASSMGQGNEQFF. The DNA of the CDR3 is TGTGCCAGTAGTATGGGACAGGGAAATGAGCAGTTCTTC.

The CDR3 loop is CASSLPQGADGYTF. The DNA of the CDR3 is TGTGCCAGCAGTCTGCCACAGGGGGCGGATGGCTACACCTTC. The rearrangement uses TRBV25-1 and TRBJ1-2; TRBD1 matches at 9 bases. Germline CDR1 reads MGHDK; CDR2 reads SYGVNS. This CDR3 contains 14 residues. Trimming took 5 bases from V and 6 from J; bases not matched to a gene: 7.

The rearrangement links TRBV2 to TRBJ2-7; 7 nucleotides align to TRBD2. Trimming cost V 5 bases and J 0 bases; bases outside gene matches: 7. CDR1 is SNHLY and CDR2 is FYNNEI in the germline V gene. This CDR3 has 15 amino acids. This chain's CDR3 is CASSLSGQSSYEQYF. The CDR3 DNA reads TGTGCCAGCAGTCTTAGCGGGCAGAGCTCCTACGAGCAGTACTTC.

The rearrangement uses TRBV28 and TRBJ2-5, with 8 bases identical to TRBD1. CDR3 size: 13 residues. Germline CDR1 is MDHEN and CDR2 is SYDVKM. Unmatched junction bases numbered 4, after V lost 6 bases and J lost 4 bases. Here the CDR3 reads CASRATGAETQYF. CDR3 nucleotide sequence: TGTGCCAGCAGGGCGACAGGGGCAGAGACCCAGTACTTC.

This clone was recorded only once. J is TRBJ1-1 and V is TRBV28; D possibly corresponds to TRBD1 (6 bases). The CDR3 is made up of 13 amino acids. In germline, CDR1 is MDHEN, CDR2 SYDVKM. Trimming removed 6 bases from V and 4 bases from J, with 12 bases in between. The DNA of the CDR3 is TGTGCCAGCAGACGTGGGGGCGTCACTGAAGCTTTCTTT. It encodes CASRRGGVTEAFF.

This clone was observed a handful of times. Other DNA sequences within the sample encode an identical CDR3. The chain combines TRBV30 with TRBJ1-1; D is possibly TRBD1 (6 bases). V lost 0 bases, J lost 1 base, and 9 bases lay in between. The CDR3 length is 14 residues. Per germline, CDR1 GTSNPN and CDR2 SVGIG (reference sequence). The CDR3 protein is CAWSVLGGNTEAFF. The DNA of the CDR3 is TGTGCCTGGAGTGTACTAGGGGGGAACACTGAAGCTTTCTTT. Complete variable domain (other parts from reference TRBV30 and TRBJ1-1): SQTIHQWPATLVQPVGSPLSLECTVEGTSNPNLYWYRQAAGRGLQLLFYSVGIGQISSEVPQNLSASRPQDRQFILSSKKLLLSDSGFYLCAWSVLGGNTEAFFGQGTRLTVV.

The chain combines TRBV9 with TRBJ2-3, with TRBD2 matching over 9 bases. Germline CDR1 SGDLS, CDR2 YYNGEE. Germline trimming cut 0 bases from V and 6 bases from J; bases unmatched to any gene: 17. There are 19 residues in the CDR3. The CDR3 DNA sequence: TGTGCCAGCAGCGTAGGGTCTCTAGCGGGATGGCCAGCCCCCGATACGCAGTATTTT. It encodes CASSVGSLAGWPAPDTQYF.

This CDR3 is CASSHRYQETQYF. The DNA for the CDR3 is TGTGCCAGCAGCCACCGGTACCAAGAGACCCAGTACTTC. The chain has TRBV14 and TRBJ2-5; D call uncertain. Trimming removed 3 bases from V and 0 bases from J, with 5 bases in between. In germline, CDR1 is SGHDN, CDR2 FVKESK. This CDR3 has 13 residues.

The J gene is TRBJ2-7, the V gene TRBV5-4; 11 nucleotides match TRBD2. This CDR3 has 16 amino acids. From germline, CDR1 is SGHNT and CDR2 YYREEE (reference sequence). V lost 0 bases and J lost 0; bases outside the gene matches: 2. The CDR3 nucleotides are TGTGCCAGCAGCTTGGGGGGGACTAGCGGCTCCTACGAGCAGTACTTC. Protein sequence: CASSLGGTSGSYEQYF.

This clone was observed a few times. The chain carries TRBV6-4 and TRBJ2-2; no clear D. The CDR3 runs to 18 residues. V dropped 3 bases and J dropped 0 bases, with 17 bases sitting between them. The germline CDR1 and CDR2 sequences are MRHNA and SNTAGT. CDR3 sequence reads: CASSEWRSRRTNTGELFF. The CDR3 nucleotides read TGTGCCAGCAGTGAATGGAGAAGTCGCCGAACGAACACCGGGGAGCTGTTTTTT.

V gene TRBV29-1 combines with J gene TRBJ2-1, with 12 bases identical to TRBD2. The V segment lost 4 bases and the J segment 13 bases; nucleotides outside the gene matches: 5. Looked up from germline, CDR1 is SQVTM and CDR2 is ANQGSEA. The CDR3 is made up of 12 amino acids. This CDR3 reads CSVAASGRAQFF. For the CDR3, the DNA is TGCAGCGTTGCGGCTAGCGGGAGGGCCCAGTTCTTC.

The chain carries TRBV5-1 and TRBJ2-3; TRBD1 matches 10 bases. The CDR3 loop spans 15 amino acids. The V and J ends lost 4 bases and 6 bases, in that order; junction bases with no gene match: 8. The germline V gene encodes CDR1 SGHRS and CDR2 YFSETQ. The CDR3: CASSGDGTGADTQYF. Written as DNA, the CDR3 is TGCGCCAGCAGCGGGGACGGGACAGGGGCCGATACGCAGTATTTT.

A few counts support this clone. The CDR3 DNA follows: TGTGCCAGCAGTGAGACAGGCAGCTCCTACGAGCAGTACTTC. Protein sequence: CASSETGSSYEQYF. V gene TRBV6-1 combines with J gene TRBJ2-7; weak D call: TRBD1 (6 bases). Germline loops: CDR1 MNHNS, CDR2 SASEGT. The CDR3 covers 14 residues. V shed 3 bases and J shed 0 bases, with 9 bases lying between them.